This T cell receptor (beta chain) came from a study of T cells in Graves' hyperthyroidism and ophthalmopathy. This clonotype was seen a few times. Its antigen is still unknown. The CDR3 regions of TCR beta were amplified from RNA transcripts. Carried out on the TCR CDR3, a first-round RT-PCR used the HTBI primer set. TCRdb itself ran the multiplex PCR reads through MiXCR, one entry per CDR3 protein. The table has fewer than 450,000 distinct CDR3 sequences, 11% to 15% seen once. The diagnostic basis comprised clinical symptoms, serum thyroxine and TRAb, thyroid ultrasound and orbital computed tomography. Points from the study as a whole: Patients with ophthalmopathy were separated from those with stable hyperthyroidism by a 13 V-J model. Prediction of ophthalmopathy progression came a median about 6 months pre-onset.

Material for sequencing was blood. The receptor's source is a man aged 50 to 60 with Graves' ophthalmopathy.

The CDR3 sequence: CASSVSGQYNEQFF. CDR3 coding DNA: TGCGCCAGCAGTGTATCTGGACAATACAATGAGCAGTTCTTC. This chain links TRBV10-1 with TRBJ2-1, with TRBD1 as a possible D gene (5 bases). The CDR3 length is 14 residues. CDR1 WNHNN and CDR2 SYGVQD come from the germline V gene (reference sequence). The ends were cut back, 4 bases at V and 4 bases at J, with 11 bases in the middle.